This TCR beta chain was identified during a study of blood T cell repertoires in COVID-19 (dated by TCRdb to 2020 to 2022). Background for the entire study: The collaborator samples originated in the United States, Italy and Spain and spanned the acute and convalescent phases of COVID-19. The material from the prospective study consisted of cDNA or gDNA derived from T cells, B-cell-depleted T cells, or PBMCs. Subjects who had been exposed to COVID-19, were actively infected with it, or had recovered from it provided the deeply sampled blood TCRbeta repertoires that made up the dataset. A freely available public database, intended as a resource for researchers studying the immune response to SARS-CoV-2, is where the repertoires were released. The samples were drawn from two sources: the first 160 participants of the ongoing ImmuneRACE study, and some 1,300 subjects contributed by 6 global collaborators. A de-identified subject ID, COVID-19 status, age in years and sex were almost always included in the sample metadata. Where HLA class I and class II types were available, the types were taken from metadata supplied by the sample provider, not from assay-based typing. Findings and caveats that apply to the study as a whole: Clinical and demographic metadata were provided uncurated, with the amount varying by source and participant.

The immunoSEQ Assay, a bias-controlled multiplex PCR, was used to amplify TCRbeta CDR3 regions from genomic DNA. The source study handled its data this way. Within the assay, amplification of reference gene primers was used to estimate how many nucleated cells each sample contained. To quantify the absolute abundance of each unique TCRbeta CDR3 rearrangement, sequence reads were collapsed and filtered. Productive Simpson clonality was computed per sample as the square root of Simpson's diversity index over productive rearrangements. TCRdb limited this immuneACCESS table to in-frame rearrangements with V and J called. A share of clones is missing; checked studies link under half to unresolved V genes, and the rest is unexplained. That table furnishes V, J and clone size, whereas the DNA furnished D and trimming. Here the sample has more than 150,000 clones; roughly 84% occur a single time. The top ten clones comprise less than 3.5% of the sample.

Whole blood was collected in K2EDTA tubes by collaborating institutions according to the institutions' own protocols. For TCRbeta analysis, collaborator samples were shipped as frozen whole blood, as isolated PBMCs, or as DNA extracted from either sample type. The germline ends are 13 bases apart after V is trimmed by 1 base and J by 4 bases. Its CDR3 holds 15 amino acids, cysteine through phenylalanine. The read is trimmed to its CDR3 DNA, 45 bases read in frame from base 1. Looking up the germline V gene yields CDR1 SGHVS and CDR2 FNYEAQ. This clone showed up just a few times. The specificity of this receptor is unknown. There are no base qualities to consult, and no much larger clone falls within one base.

The chain employs TRBV7-6 and TRBJ1-1; the D gene cannot be resolved reliably. The material sequenced was peripheral blood. The sequence came from a woman aged 55-75 years with acute or convalescent COVID-19. The CDR3 reads CASSLGGLQSTEAFF. The nucleotide sequence is given as TGTGCCAGCAGCTTAGGAGGTCTGCAGAGCACTGAAGCTTTCTTT.